This T cell receptor (beta chain) appears in the sequencing data of a study of cytomegalovirus exposure and HLA in healthy donors. The V gene lost 3 bases and the J gene lost 1 base, with 12 bases spanning the gap. Germline lookup yields CDR1 SGHAT and CDR2 FQNNGV. This CDR3 contains 15 residues. This clone appeared a few times. The PCR was carried out with 60 Vbeta primers and 13 Jbeta primers. The method was immunoSEQ multiplex PCR; TCRdb's version includes in-frame clones alone and lacks a portion of them. The repertoire holds approximately 89,000 clones, with roughly three quarters as singletons. The rearrangement links TRBV11-2 to TRBJ1-1; D is perhaps TRBD1 (5 bases). Sequencing was performed on PBMCs. The clonotype originates from a male donor in good health and CMV-seronegative. CDR3 protein: CASSLGSGQNTEAFF. The CDR3 DNA sequence: TGTGCCAGCAGCTTGGGGTCCGGACAGAACACTGAAGCTTTCTTT.